Each of the 8 T cell receptor beta chains below was sequenced from the same sample in a study of blood T cells in healthy people across ages. For the second PCR, which ran for roughly 6 to 12 cycles, a sample-barcoded 5' primer and a J-beta primer mix were used. TCRdb re-called the 5' RACE reads with MiXCR, one entry per CDR3 protein. The sample lists fewer than 2,000,000 distinct CDR3 sequences, around 35% occurring once. The sequencing input was blood. Every receptor here comes from a woman in her twenties or thirties in good health.

The chain carries TRBV10-3 and TRBJ1-2, with 9 bases identical to TRBD1. Germline trimming cut 6 bases from V and 8 bases from J; bases unmatched to any gene: 16. The germline gives CDR1 ENHRY, CDR2 SYGVKD. This CDR3 spans 16 amino acids. CDR3 in DNA: TGTGCCATCAGGGACAACAGGGGGCAAGAAGAGCGGGGCTACACCTTC. Protein: CAIRDNRGQEERGYTF.

The genes are TRBV21-1 and TRBJ2-1. TRBV21-1 is shown as a pseudogene. The CDR3 is made up of 14 amino acids. DNA for the CDR3: TGTGCCAGCAGCAAAGTTAACCACCACAATGAGCAGTTCTTC. It codes for CASSKVNHHNEQFF.

The V call is TRBV28, the J call TRBJ2-1; 12 nucleotides line up with TRBD2. With V trimmed by 5 bases and J by 7 bases, 9 bases remained unmatched. The V gene's germline CDR1 is MDHEN and CDR2 SYDVKM. The CDR3 runs 16 residues. The chain's CDR3 is CASSDPSGGALNEQFF. The CDR3 DNA follows: TGTGCCAGCAGTGACCCTAGCGGGGGGGCCCTGAATGAGCAGTTCTTC. The variable domain in full, completed from reference TRBV28 and TRBJ2-1, reads DVKVTQSSRYLVKRTGEKVFLECVQDMDHENMFWYRQDPGLGLRLIYFSYDVKMKEKGDIPEGYSVSREKKERFSLILESASTNQTSMYLCASSDPSGGALNEQFFGPGTRLTVL.

The CDR3 loop is CASSAADRPDTQYF. CDR3 nucleotide sequence: TGTGCCAGCAGTGCAGCGGACCGCCCAGATACGCAGTATTTT. The chain employs TRBV6-1 and TRBJ2-3, with D possibly being TRBD2 (5 bases). Germline CDR1 MNHNS, CDR2 SASEGT. V was shortened by 4 bases and J by 4 bases, with 12 bases between the two germline ends. The CDR3 contains 14 residues.

This clonotype has more than one count but fewer than ten. The J gene is TRBJ2-7, the V gene TRBV27; D call uncertain. CDR1 is MNHEY, CDR2 SMNVEV, per germline (reference sequence). Between the trimmed V and J ends, which lost 1 base and 4 bases, there was a span of 14 bases. This CDR3 region has 15 residues. In DNA form, the CDR3 reads TGTGCCAGCAGTTTATTACCGGATACCCTATACGAGCAGTACTTC. Its translation: CASSLLPDTLYEQYF.

The rearrangement uses TRBV5-1 and TRBJ2-7; either TRBD1 or TRBD2 may fit D (7 bases each). The germline CDR1 and CDR2 sequences are SGHRS and YFSETQ. The CDR3 contains 15 residues. The V end lost 5 bases, the J end lost 1 base, and 16 bases lay between the germline ends. The CDR3 DNA follows: TGCGCCAGCAGGAGGGAGGGACAGATTTCCTACGAGCAGTACTTC. It encodes CASRREGQISYEQYF.

This chain connects TRBV9 to TRBJ2-1; D not certain. With the DNA end fitting TRBJ2-7 better, the J assignment may be wrong. Germline CDR1 SGDLS, CDR2 YYNGEE. The CDR3 consists of 14 residues. The CDR3 DNA reads TGTGCCAGCAGCGTAGCTGGGGATTACAATGAGCAGTACTTC. This gives the protein CASSVAGDYNEQYF.

The sample holds many counts of this clonotype. This chain links TRBV29-1 with TRBJ1-4; D gene unclear. V lost 3 bases and J lost 10, with 12 bases in between. The CDR3 has 12 amino acids. Looked up from germline, CDR1 is SQVTM and CDR2 is ANQGSEA. Written as DNA, the CDR3 is TGCAGCGTTGATTGGGGAGCGGGAAAACTGTTTTTT. The encoded protein is CSVDWGAGKLFF. Full variable domain (missing parts from reference TRBV29-1 and TRBJ1-4): SAVISQKPSRDICQRGTSLTIQCQVDSQVTMMFWYRQQPGQSLTLIATANQGSEATYESGFVIDKFPISRPNLTFSTLTVSNMSPEDSSIYLCSVDWGAGKLFFGSGTQLSVL.